Sequencing of this TCR beta chain was carried out in a study of blood T cell repertoires in COVID-19. Study-wide context: Collection of acute and convalescent COVID-19 samples took place in the United States, Italy and Spain. Sample material is recorded as cDNA or gDNA derived from T cells, B-cell-depleted T cells, or PBMCs.

CDR1 is SNHLY and CDR2 is FYNNEI in the germline V gene. V was cut by 6 bases and J by 5 bases, with 10 bases left in between. The CDR3 has 12 residues. Authors' data handling: The authors estimated nucleated cell counts from reference gene primer amplification. Using immunoSEQ multiplex PCR, the repertoire was profiled, and TCRdb retains in-frame clones only, with some absent. The DNA was the basis for D and trimming; V, J and clone size are from that table. The table includes around 200,000 clones, nearly 90% detected once. Sequences were obtained from peripheral blood. The chain joins TRBV2 to TRBJ1-1, with D tentatively TRBD1 (5 bases). The receptor was isolated from a man aged 45-65 years with acute or convalescent COVID-19. The DNA of the CDR3 is TGTGCCAGCAGCCGGGGGTGGACTGAAGCTTTCTTT. The encoded protein is CASSRGWTEAFF.